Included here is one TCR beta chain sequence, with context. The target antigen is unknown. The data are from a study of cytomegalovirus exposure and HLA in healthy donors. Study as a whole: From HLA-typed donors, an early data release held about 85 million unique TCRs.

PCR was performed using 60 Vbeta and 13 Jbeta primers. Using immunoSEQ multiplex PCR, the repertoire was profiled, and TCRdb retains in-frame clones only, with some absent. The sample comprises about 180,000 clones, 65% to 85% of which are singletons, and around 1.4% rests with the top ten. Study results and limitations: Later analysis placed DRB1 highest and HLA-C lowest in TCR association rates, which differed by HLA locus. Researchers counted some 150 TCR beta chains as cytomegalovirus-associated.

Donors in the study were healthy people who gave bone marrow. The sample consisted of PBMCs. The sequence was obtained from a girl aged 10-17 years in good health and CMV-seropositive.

CDR3 region: CASMGGETQYF. The CDR3 bases are TGTGCCAGTATGGGGGGAGAGACCCAGTACTTC. The J gene is TRBJ2-5, the V gene TRBV19, with a tentative D call TRBD2 (6 bases). Per the germline V gene, CDR1 is LNHDA and CDR2 is SQIVND (reference sequence). The ends were cut back, 7 bases at V and 4 bases at J, with 7 bases in the middle. This CDR3 contains 11 residues.